This T cell receptor beta chain was recorded in a study of T cell responses to AZD1222 COVID-19 vaccine. Whole-study findings and limits: The donor cohort was predominantly white British with a female majority, and clonal diversity may have been underestimated. An increase in Spike-specific TCR breadth and depth was observed after two AZD1222 doses. Variant regions that are unmutated are reportedly the target of nearly half of spike-specific TCRs.

There are 15 residues in the CDR3. V lost 0 bases and J 0 bases, leaving 6 bases between the germline ends. Per the germline V gene, CDR1 is SGHTA and CDR2 is FQGNSA. Assay used: immunoSEQ multiplex PCR; TCRdb lists only in-frame clones, some missing. The profile shows over 150,000 clones, over 80% of them singletons. This clone came up once. What it recognizes is unknown. The clonotype originates from an adult who received the MenACWY meningococcal vaccine as a control. Sequenced material: peripheral blood, taken 28 days after the second dose of the MenACWY control vaccine. V usage is TRBV7-2 and J usage is TRBJ1-3; no reliable D call. The CDR3 loop reads CASSLAGYSGNTIYF. In DNA form, the CDR3 reads TGTGCCAGCAGCTTAGCGGGGTACTCTGGAAACACCATATATTTT. The full variable domain, completed using reference TRBV7-2 and TRBJ1-3, is GAGVSQSPSNKVTEKGKDVELRCDPISGHTALYWYRQSLGQGLEFLIYFQGNSAPDKSGLPSDRFSAERTGGSVSTLTIQRTQQEDSAVYLCASSLAGYSGNTIYFGEGSWLTVV.